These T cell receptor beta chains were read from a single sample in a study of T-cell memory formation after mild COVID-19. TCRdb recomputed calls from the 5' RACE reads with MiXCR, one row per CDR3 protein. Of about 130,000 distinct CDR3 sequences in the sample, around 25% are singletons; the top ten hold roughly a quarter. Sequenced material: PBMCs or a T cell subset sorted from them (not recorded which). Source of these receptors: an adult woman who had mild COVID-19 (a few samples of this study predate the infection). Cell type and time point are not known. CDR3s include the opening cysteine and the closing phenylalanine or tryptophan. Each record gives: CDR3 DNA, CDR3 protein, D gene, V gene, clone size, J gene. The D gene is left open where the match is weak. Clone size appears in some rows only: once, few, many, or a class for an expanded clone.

DNA: TGTGCCAGCAGCCTCAGGACAGGGTACTACGAGCAGTACTTC; CDR3: CASSLRTGYYEQYF; D: TRBD1; V: TRBV4-2; size: few; J: TRBJ2-7
DNA: TGTGCCAGCAGCCACAGGGGGGGCGACCTCTACGAGCAGTACTTC; CDR3: CASSHRGGDLYEQYF; D: -; V: TRBV7-6; size: few; J: TRBJ2-7
DNA: TGCAGCGTTGAAAGGGGCATGGGTAGAGCTTTCTTT; CDR3: CSVERGMGRAFF; D: -; V: TRBV29-1; size: few; J: TRBJ1-1
DNA: TGCGCCAGCAGCTCGACTCCGGGACAAAATGAGCAGTTCTTC; CDR3: CASSSTPGQNEQFF; D: -; V: TRBV5-1; size: -; J: TRBJ2-1
DNA: TGTGCCAGCTCACCCGCACCGAACACTGAAGCTTTCTTT; CDR3: CASSPAPNTEAFF; D: -; V: TRBV18; size: -; J: TRBJ1-1
DNA: TGCAGCGCCCGGACAGGGGTGGGGACCGGGGAGCTGTTTTTT; CDR3: CSARTGVGTGELFF; D: TRBD1; V: TRBV29-1; size: -; J: TRBJ2-2
DNA: TGTGCCAGCAGCTTGGCTCCGACAGGGGTGGTCCAAAAACTGTTTTTT; CDR3: CASSLAPTGVVQKLFF; D: TRBD1; V: TRBV5-6; size: -; J: TRBJ1-4
DNA: TGCAGTGCTAGAGATGTACCGGGACAGGCCCCGGGGGATCTCTGGGAGCAGTACTTC; CDR3: CSARDVPGQAPGDLWEQYF; D: TRBD1; V: TRBV20-1; size: once; J: TRBJ2-7
DNA: TGTGCCAGCAGCTGGGGGTCAGCGGGAGAGACCCAGTACTTC; CDR3: CASSWGSAGETQYF; D: -; V: TRBV7-6; size: few; J: TRBJ2-5
DNA: TGTGCCAGCAGCGTACCCGCGAGCGGGTTCGAAGATACGCAGTATTTT; CDR3: CASSVPASGFEDTQYF; D: -; V: TRBV7-2; size: -; J: TRBJ2-3
DNA: TGTGCCAGTAGTCCCTACCCCGGGACAGGGTTCTACGAGCAGTACTTC; CDR3: CASSPYPGTGFYEQYF; D: TRBD1; V: TRBV19; size: many; J: TRBJ2-7
DNA: TGTGCCAGCAGCTCTCACGGGGACAGGGACTACGAGCAGTACTTC; CDR3: CASSSHGDRDYEQYF; D: TRBD1; V: TRBV7-8; size: few; J: TRBJ2-7
DNA: TGTGCCTGGAGTGTCCACAGGGGGTTGAACACTGAAGCTTTCTTT; CDR3: CAWSVHRGLNTEAFF; D: TRBD1; V: TRBV30; size: -; J: TRBJ1-1
DNA: TGCGCCAGCAGCTTGTCGGGCTTCGACACAGATACGCAGTATTTT; CDR3: CASSLSGFDTDTQYF; D: -; V: TRBV5-1; size: few; J: TRBJ2-3
DNA: TGCGCCAGCAGCCAATCACGGACGGTGAACTATGGCTACACCTTC; CDR3: CASSQSRTVNYGYTF; D: -; V: TRBV4-3; size: many; J: TRBJ1-2
DNA: TGTGCCAGCAGCTTGGCTGGCGGAGGGGGAGGCACTGAAGCTTTCTTT; CDR3: CASSLAGGGGGTEAFF; D: -; V: TRBV5-6; size: -; J: TRBJ1-1
DNA: TGTGCCAGCAGCCCACCCGACAGGGTGCTTATCGGGGAGCTGTTTTTT; CDR3: CASSPPDRVLIGELFF; D: TRBD1; V: TRBV7-9; size: few; J: TRBJ2-2
DNA: TGCGCCAGCAGCTTGGGAGGCGGGAGGCTCACAGATACGCAGTATTTT; CDR3: CASSLGGGRLTDTQYF; D: TRBD2; V: TRBV5-1; size: -; J: TRBJ2-3
DNA: TGTGCCAGCAGTTTGGATTTGAACTATGGCTACACCTTC; CDR3: CASSLDLNYGYTF; D: -; V: TRBV12-3/TRBV12-4; size: -; J: TRBJ1-2
DNA: TGTGCCAGCAGCTTGTGGTACGAGCAGTACTTC; CDR3: CASSLWYEQYF; D: -; V: TRBV7-2; size: few; J: TRBJ2-7
DNA: TGTGCCAGCAATACAGGGGGCACGAACACTGAAGCTTTCTTT; CDR3: CASNTGGTNTEAFF; D: TRBD1; V: TRBV7-9; size: few; J: TRBJ1-1
DNA: TGTGCCAGCAGCGTGATCTCTGGGGCCAACGTCCTGACTTTC; CDR3: CASSVISGANVLTF; D: -; V: TRBV5-4; size: -; J: TRBJ2-6
DNA: TGCGCCAGCAGCCAATGGGGGGGTGAGACCCAGTACTTC; CDR3: CASSQWGGETQYF; D: TRBD2; V: TRBV4-1; size: once; J: TRBJ2-5
DNA: TGTGCCAGCAGCTTTGAGGGGTTCTACGAGCAGTACTTC; CDR3: CASSFEGFYEQYF; D: -; V: TRBV5-6; size: -; J: TRBJ2-7